The 7 T cell receptor beta chains given below trace back to one sample, sequenced in a study of identifying expanded T cells in peripheral blood. Here immunoSEQ multiplex PCR was the method, and the copy in TCRdb shows in-frame clones only, minus some. Of some 78,000 clones listed, roughly 86% are singletons. The sample was blood. These receptors all come from a person aged 18 to 75 in good health.

CDR3 in amino acids: CASSEQGKNTEAFF. For the CDR3, the DNA is TGTGCCAGCAGTGAGCAGGGGAAGAACACTGAAGCTTTCTTT. The rearrangement joins TRBV2 to TRBJ1-1, with D perhaps matching TRBD1 (6 bases). Per germline, CDR1 SNHLY and CDR2 FYNNEI. This CDR3 is built from 14 residues. Trimming removed 3 bases at V and 1 base at J, with 9 bases between.

This clone was seen only a few times. The chain's CDR3 is CASSMGVRDEQYF. Written as DNA, the CDR3 is TGTGCCAGTAGTATGGGGGTCAGGGACGAGCAGTACTTC. The chain employs TRBV19 and TRBJ2-7; D is possibly TRBD1 or TRBD2 (5 bases each). V was cut by 3 bases and J by 5 bases, with 11 bases left in between. The CDR3 is 13 residues long. Looked up from germline, CDR1 is LNHDA and CDR2 is SQIVND (reference sequence).

V usage is TRBV28 and J usage is TRBJ1-1; D gene ambiguous. CDR1 and CDR2 from the germline V gene are MDHEN and SYDVKM. V was shortened by 3 bases and J by 0 bases, with 20 bases between the two germline ends. The CDR3 consists of 18 residues. The CDR3 loop reads CASSLYGIWEVMNTEAFF. Here the CDR3 DNA reads TGTGCCAGCAGTTTGTATGGGATATGGGAAGTAATGAACACTGAAGCTTTCTTT.

This clone appeared once. V and J are TRBV19 and TRBJ2-1, with 8 bases matching TRBD2. V lost 4 bases to trimming and J lost 12 bases; unmatched junction nucleotides: 17. The germline CDR1 and CDR2 sequences are LNHDA and SQIVND (reference sequence). The CDR3 runs 16 residues. CDR3 in amino acids: CASSRGGRSYDTGQFF. CDR3 sequence (DNA): TGTGCCAGTAGTAGGGGCGGGAGGTCCTATGATACCGGGCAGTTCTTC.

The CDR3 protein is CASRKAPGQGWETQYF. As DNA, the CDR3 is TGTGCAAGTCGCAAAGCGCCGGGACAGGGATGGGAGACCCAGTACTTC. V usage is TRBV12-2 and J usage is TRBJ2-5; TRBD1 is the table's D call and was not checked against the DNA. TRBV12-2 is a known pseudogene. This CDR3 is 16 amino acids long.

The chain employs TRBV6-5 and TRBJ2-7, with D unclear. The CDR3 is 12 residues long. Per the germline V gene, CDR1 is MNHEY and CDR2 is SVGAGI. V lost 4 bases, J lost 6 bases, and 10 bases lay in between. In nucleotides, the CDR3 is TGTGCCAGCAGTTCGGGCCCCCGCGAGCAGTACTTC. Translated: CASSSGPREQYF.

V gene TRBV4-2 combines with J gene TRBJ1-5; no firm D call. Trimming took off 2 bases at V and 1 base at J, with 15 bases between the two ends. Germline values: CDR1 LGHNA, CDR2 YNFKEQ. The CDR3 is 17 amino acids. CDR3 region: CASSQRREQLSNQPQHF. In DNA form, the CDR3 reads TGTGCCAGCAGCCAAAGGAGAGAACAGCTAAGCAATCAGCCCCAGCATTTT.